Below, 31 T cell receptor beta chains from the same sample are listed, as sequenced in a study of CD8 T cells in Susac syndrome. RNA was extracted with the RNeasy kit, and a quantity of roughly 0.5 to 1 ug was reverse transcribed using random hexamers. MiXCR was run by TCRdb on the immunoSEQ multiplex PCR reads, yielding one entry per CDR3 protein. Of approximately 140,000 distinct CDR3 sequences in the sample, around 95% are singletons; the top ten hold over 0.09%. The specimen sequenced was CD4+ T cells from PBMCs. The receptors here all came from a human donor with multiple sclerosis.

The chain couples TRBV7-9 to TRBJ1-5; weak D call: TRBD1 (5 bases). Germline lookup yields CDR1 SEHNR and CDR2 FQNEAQ (reference sequence). There are 13 residues in the CDR3. The ends were cut back, 3 bases at V and 9 bases at J, with 12 bases in the middle. The CDR3 sequence: CASSFQGPSPQHF. In DNA, the CDR3 is TGTGCCAGCAGCTTCCAGGGACCATCGCCCCAGCATTTT.

This sequence joins TRBV9 and TRBJ1-2, with D possibly TRBD1 on 5 matching bases. The V gene lost 1 base and the J gene lost 4 bases, with 14 bases spanning the gap. The CDR3 length is 15 residues. Looked up from germline, CDR1 is SGDLS and CDR2 is YYNGEE. The CDR3: CASSVRSQGIYGYTF. As DNA, the CDR3 is TGTGCCAGCAGCGTAAGGAGTCAGGGTATCTATGGCTACACCTTC.

This clonotype was recorded once. The chain links TRBV27 to TRBJ2-7; 10 nucleotides agree with TRBD2. V lost 0 bases, J lost 7 bases, and 6 bases stayed unmatched. The CDR3 has 15 amino acids. The germline gives CDR1 MNHEY, CDR2 SMNVEV (reference sequence). The CDR3 sequence is CASSLSLAGAGEQYF. The CDR3 DNA sequence: TGTGCCAGCAGTTTATCGCTAGCGGGGGCAGGAGAGCAGTACTTC.

The rearrangement joins TRBV29-1 to TRBJ1-5; the D is unclear. This CDR3 has 15 amino acids. The V end was cut by 4 bases, the J end by 0 bases, with 13 bases between. CDR1 and CDR2 (germline): SQVTM, ANQGSEA. CDR3 loop: CSVGPFIYSNQPQHF. The CDR3 DNA reads TGCAGCGTTGGCCCGTTCATTTATAGCAATCAGCCCCAGCATTTT. Complete variable domain (other parts from reference TRBV29-1 and TRBJ1-5): SAVISQKPSRDICQRGTSLTIQCQVDSQVTMMFWYRQQPGQSLTLIATANQGSEATYESGFVIDKFPISRPNLTFSTLTVSNMSPEDSSIYLCSVGPFIYSNQPQHFGDGTRLSIL.

In this sample, this clonotype turned up once. The rearrangement links TRBV10-3 to TRBJ1-1; 10 bases map to TRBD1. This CDR3 has 15 amino acids. The V gene's germline CDR1 is ENHRY and CDR2 SYGVKD. After removal of 6 bases from V and 4 bases from J, the junction contained 8 bases not matched to a gene. CDR3 DNA sequence: TGTGCCATCAGAACTGACAGGGGGCAGGCCACTGAAGCTTTCTTT. Translated, it gives CAIRTDRGQATEAFF.

V and J are TRBV25-1 and TRBJ2-1; TRBD1 matches at 9 bases. The CDR3 is 17 amino acids. The germline CDR1 and CDR2 sequences are MGHDK and SYGVNS. Trimming at V came to 6 bases and at J to 0 bases, leaving 9 bases not matched to a gene. The CDR3 DNA sequence: TGTGCCAGCAGAGAAGGAGGGGGACAGGGCTCCTACAATGAGCAGTTCTTC. Translating gives CASREGGGQGSYNEQFF. Variable domain in full (rest from reference TRBV25-1 and TRBJ2-1): EADIYQTPRYLVIGTGKKITLECSQTMGHDKMYWYQQDPGMELHLIHYSYGVNSTEKGDLSSESTVSRIRTEHFPLTLESARPSHTSQYLCASREGGGQGSYNEQFFGPGTRLTVL.

J is TRBJ2-3 and V is TRBV29-1; TRBD1 agrees at 9 bases. CDR1 is SQVTM and CDR2 is ANQGSEA in the germline V gene. Unmatched junction bases numbered 3, after V lost 8 bases and J lost 3 bases. This CDR3 region has 12 residues. This CDR3 is CSLGTGTDTQYF. CDR3 nucleotides: TGCAGCCTAGGGACAGGGACAGATACGCAGTATTTT.

The chain is built from TRBV24-1 and TRBJ1-2; TRBD1 might be the D (5 bases). V was shortened by 4 bases and J by 5 bases, with 13 bases between the two germline ends. Per the germline V gene, CDR1 is KGHDR and CDR2 is SFDVKD. The length of the CDR3 is 14 residues. This chain's CDR3 is CATSDPGPSYGYTF. CDR3 DNA: TGTGCCACCAGTGACCCGGGACCCAGTTATGGCTACACCTTC.

V and J are TRBV7-9 and TRBJ2-5; possibly TRBD2 for D (5 bases). The germline V gene encodes CDR1 SEHNR and CDR2 FQNEAQ (reference sequence). The CDR3 spans 11 residues. V was shortened by 7 bases and J by 2 bases, with 5 bases between the two germline ends. Here the CDR3 reads CASTGQETQYF. For the CDR3, the DNA is TGTGCCAGCACGGGACAAGAGACCCAGTACTTC. Combining the CDR3 with reference TRBV7-9 and TRBJ2-5 gives the whole variable domain DTGVSQNPRHKITKRGQNVTFRCDPISEHNRLYWYRQTLGQGPEFLTYFQNEAQLEKSRLLSDRFSAERPKGSFSTLEIQRTEQGDSAMYLCASTGQETQYFGPGTRLLVL.

This sequence joins TRBV14 and TRBJ1-2; D is possibly TRBD1 (5 bases). Germline V gene data show CDR1 as SGHDN and CDR2 as FVKESK. Trimming took 1 base from V and 6 from J, leaving 15 bases between them. The CDR3 sequence is 15 residues long. In nucleotides, the CDR3 is TGTGCCAGCAGCCAAGTCGACAGCGCCTTAGATGGCTACACCTTC. Its translation: CASSQVDSALDGYTF.

V and J are TRBV28 and TRBJ1-1; D call uncertain. V was shortened by 8 bases and J by 2 bases, with 12 bases between the two germline ends. Germline V gene sequence: CDR1 MDHEN, CDR2 SYDVKM. The CDR3 is 13 residues long. CDR3 coding DNA: TGTGCCAGCGTACTTCGGGTTAACACTGAAGCTTTCTTT. It codes for CASVLRVNTEAFF.

Only one count was recorded for this clonotype. The rearrangement links TRBV6-1 to TRBJ2-3; 8 bases match TRBD1. With 3 bases clipped from V and 5 bases from J, the junction kept 10 bases outside the gene matches. The CDR3 is made up of 16 amino acids. Per germline, CDR1 MNHNS and CDR2 SASEGT. The CDR3 DNA is TGTGCCAGCAGTGAGGCCAGGGGGCGGTTGGGAGATACGCAGTATTTT. Encoded protein: CASSEARGRLGDTQYF.

J is TRBJ1-3 and V is TRBV12-3 or TRBV12-4; the match to TRBD1 covers 8 bases. J was trimmed by 0 bases and V by 5 bases; bases with no gene match: 6. This CDR3 has 16 residues. For the CDR3, the DNA is TGTGCCAGCAGTAGAGGGGACAGGCCCTCTGGAAACACCATATATTTT. It yields the protein CASSRGDRPSGNTIYF.

The chain employs TRBV24-1 and TRBJ2-5; a weak D match, TRBD2 (6 bases). The CDR3 covers 15 residues. CDR1 KGHDR and CDR2 SFDVKD come from the germline V gene. The V and J ends lost 4 bases and 6 bases respectively, with 17 bases between them. Written as DNA, the CDR3 is TGTGCCACCAGTGACTCCGGGACTCCCGGCAAGACCCAGTACTTC. It translates to CATSDSGTPGKTQYF.

V usage is TRBV5-4 and J usage is TRBJ2-7; TRBD1 matches at 8 bases. With V trimmed by 4 bases and J by 0 bases, 6 bases remained unmatched. This CDR3 comprises 15 residues. Looked up from germline, CDR1 is SGHNT and CDR2 is YYREEE (reference sequence). The CDR3: CASSQGQASSYEQYF. The CDR3 coding sequence is TGTGCCAGCAGCCAGGGACAGGCAAGCTCCTACGAGCAGTACTTC.

The chain couples TRBV18 to TRBJ2-7; tentatively, D is TRBD1 (5 bases). Trimming left V 6 bases short and J 2 bases short, with 20 bases between. Germline V gene sequence: CDR1 KGHSH, CDR2 LQKENI. CDR3 length equals 16 residues. CDR3 DNA: TGTGCCAGCTCCGACCAAGGGGCAGGGTTGCCCTACGAGCAGTACTTC. Its protein product is CASSDQGAGLPYEQYF.

Only one count was recorded for this clonotype. The V and J genes are TRBV2 and TRBJ2-5; 10 positions agree with TRBD1. V lost 6 bases to trimming and J lost 5 bases; unmatched junction nucleotides: 9. CDR3 length: 15 residues. Germline CDR1 SNHLY, CDR2 FYNNEI. The CDR3: CASSLPTGGGETQYF. CDR3 bases: TGTGCCAGCAGCCTACCGACAGGGGGCGGTGAGACCCAGTACTTC.

V is TRBV7-9 and J is TRBJ2-5, with D possibly being TRBD2 (5 bases). V dropped 5 bases and J dropped 5 bases, with 18 bases sitting between them. From germline, CDR1 is SEHNR and CDR2 FQNEAQ (reference sequence). CDR3 length: 15 amino acids. Here the CDR3 reads CASSPTQAPGETQYF. The CDR3 bases are TGTGCCAGCAGCCCCACGCAGGCCCCGGGGGAGACCCAGTACTTC. Full variable domain (remainder filled in from reference TRBV7-9 and TRBJ2-5): DTGVSQNPRHKITKRGQNVTFRCDPISEHNRLYWYRQTLGQGPEFLTYFQNEAQLEKSRLLSDRFSAERPKGSFSTLEIQRTEQGDSAMYLCASSPTQAPGETQYFGPGTRLLVL.

The rearrangement joins TRBV24-1 to TRBJ2-6; no firm D call. Trimming pared 12 bases from V and 4 bases from J, leaving 15 bases between. The CDR3 has 14 residues. Germline V gene lookup returns CDR1 KGHDR and CDR2 SFDVKD. CDR3 residues: CAPWTARGANVLTF. The CDR3 nucleotides are TGTGCCCCGTGGACCGCCAGGGGGGCCAACGTCCTGACTTTC.

V and J are TRBV5-4 and TRBJ1-2; 8 bases align to TRBD1. The ends lost 0 bases at V and 8 bases at J; junction bases unmatched: 9. Germline loops: CDR1 SGHNT, CDR2 YYREEE (reference sequence). This CDR3 is 15 amino acids long. The CDR3, as DNA: TGTGCCAGCAGCTTGGGCGCCCAGGGGGCGCGAGGCTACACCTTC. Translated: CASSLGAQGARGYTF.

The chain has TRBV20-1 and TRBJ1-2, with a tentative D call TRBD1 (6 bases). Trimming removed 6 bases at V and 6 bases at J, with 14 bases between. CDR1 DFQATT and CDR2 SNEGSKA come from the germline V gene (reference sequence). The CDR3 spans 12 residues. CDR3 sequence (DNA): TGCAGTGCCTGGTGGGGGCGACATGGCTACACCTTC. It specifies CSAWWGRHGYTF.

The rearrangement links TRBV9 to TRBJ1-5; the D gene is possibly TRBD1 (5 bases). Germline V gene sequence: CDR1 SGDLS, CDR2 YYNGEE. The CDR3 sequence is 15 residues long. The ends were cut back, 3 bases at V and 2 bases at J, with 12 bases in the middle. The CDR3 here is CASSAQPGGNQPQHF. The DNA of the CDR3 is TGTGCCAGCAGCGCCCAGCCGGGGGGCAATCAGCCCCAGCATTTT.

The chain links TRBV18 to TRBJ1-1; 7 bases fit TRBD1. The CDR3 is 15 residues long. CDR1 KGHSH and CDR2 LQKENI come from the germline V gene. The V and J ends lost 4 bases and 0 bases, in that order; junction bases with no gene match: 5. CDR3 residues: CASSRVGQLNTEAFF. As DNA, the CDR3 is TGTGCCAGCTCACGAGTGGGACAGCTGAACACTGAAGCTTTCTTT.

This clonotype was counted a few times. J is TRBJ1-2 and V is TRBV7-2; D not resolved. The CDR3 consists of 12 residues. The ends were cut back, 1 base at V and 4 bases at J, with 4 bases in the middle. Germline loops: CDR1 SGHTA, CDR2 FQGNSA. The CDR3 DNA is TGTGCCAGCAGCTTAGATATCTATGGCTACACCTTC. Translated: CASSLDIYGYTF.

This chain uses TRBV29-1 with TRBJ1-1; D uncertain. The CDR3 runs to 12 residues. Germline V gives CDR1 SQVTM, CDR2 ANQGSEA. V was cut by 7 bases and J by 4 bases, with 13 bases left in between. Here the CDR3 reads CSASLGSTEAFF. The DNA for the CDR3 is TGCAGCGCCTCCCTGGGGTCCACTGAAGCTTTCTTT.

V is TRBV7-6 and J is TRBJ2-5; D remains unclear. V was pared by 5 bases and J by 5 bases, with 15 bases between. The CDR3 length is 14 residues. Germline CDR1 is SGHVS and CDR2 is FNYEAQ. CDR3 DNA sequence: TGTGCCAGCAGCACATATGGGCCGGCGGAGACCCAGTACTTC. Its protein product is CASSTYGPAETQYF.

The rearrangement joins TRBV30 to TRBJ2-5; D ambiguous. The CDR3 totals 13 residues. V was shortened by 0 bases and J by 7 bases, with 12 bases between the two germline ends. Germline V gives CDR1 GTSNPN, CDR2 SVGIG (reference sequence). The CDR3 region is CAWSVAGPGTQYF. The CDR3, as DNA: TGTGCCTGGAGTGTCGCAGGTCCAGGGACCCAGTACTTC.

CDR3 amino acids: CASSFPREGQRYGYTF. For the CDR3, the DNA is TGTGCCAGCAGCTTTCCCAGGGAAGGGCAGAGATATGGCTACACCTTC. The rearrangement links TRBV7-9 to TRBJ1-2; D perhaps matches TRBD1 (5 bases). Germline loops: CDR1 SEHNR, CDR2 FQNEAQ (reference sequence). V lost 3 bases, J lost 5 bases, and 19 bases lay in between. This CDR3 is 16 amino acids long.

The DNA for the CDR3 is TGCAGCGTTGAAAATTCCCCCCTCAGGGAGCAGTACTTC. The encoded protein is CSVENSPLREQYF. The V gene is TRBV29-1, the J gene TRBJ2-7, with no clear D. The CDR3 is made up of 13 amino acids. The germline V gene has CDR1 SQVTM and CDR2 ANQGSEA. Trimming cost V 2 bases and J 7 bases, with 15 bases left between them.

This chain connects TRBV7-9 to TRBJ2-6; 8 bases are a match to TRBD2. This CDR3 contains 16 residues. Looked up from germline, CDR1 is SEHNR and CDR2 is FQNEAQ (reference sequence). Unmatched junction bases numbered 8, after V lost 5 bases and J lost 5 bases. The CDR3 protein is CASSPGGVAWANVLTF. In DNA, the CDR3 is TGTGCCAGCAGCCCGGGAGGGGTCGCGTGGGCCAACGTCCTGACTTTC.

This sequence joins TRBV29-1 and TRBJ1-1; TRBD1 matches 9 bases. The CDR3 sequence is 14 residues long. The germline CDR1 and CDR2 sequences are SQVTM and ANQGSEA. V was pared by 6 bases and J by 4 bases, with 9 bases of the junction left unmatched. CDR3 loop: CSVRQGGASTEAFF. The CDR3 DNA reads as TGCAGCGTCAGACAGGGGGGAGCGAGCACTGAAGCTTTCTTT.